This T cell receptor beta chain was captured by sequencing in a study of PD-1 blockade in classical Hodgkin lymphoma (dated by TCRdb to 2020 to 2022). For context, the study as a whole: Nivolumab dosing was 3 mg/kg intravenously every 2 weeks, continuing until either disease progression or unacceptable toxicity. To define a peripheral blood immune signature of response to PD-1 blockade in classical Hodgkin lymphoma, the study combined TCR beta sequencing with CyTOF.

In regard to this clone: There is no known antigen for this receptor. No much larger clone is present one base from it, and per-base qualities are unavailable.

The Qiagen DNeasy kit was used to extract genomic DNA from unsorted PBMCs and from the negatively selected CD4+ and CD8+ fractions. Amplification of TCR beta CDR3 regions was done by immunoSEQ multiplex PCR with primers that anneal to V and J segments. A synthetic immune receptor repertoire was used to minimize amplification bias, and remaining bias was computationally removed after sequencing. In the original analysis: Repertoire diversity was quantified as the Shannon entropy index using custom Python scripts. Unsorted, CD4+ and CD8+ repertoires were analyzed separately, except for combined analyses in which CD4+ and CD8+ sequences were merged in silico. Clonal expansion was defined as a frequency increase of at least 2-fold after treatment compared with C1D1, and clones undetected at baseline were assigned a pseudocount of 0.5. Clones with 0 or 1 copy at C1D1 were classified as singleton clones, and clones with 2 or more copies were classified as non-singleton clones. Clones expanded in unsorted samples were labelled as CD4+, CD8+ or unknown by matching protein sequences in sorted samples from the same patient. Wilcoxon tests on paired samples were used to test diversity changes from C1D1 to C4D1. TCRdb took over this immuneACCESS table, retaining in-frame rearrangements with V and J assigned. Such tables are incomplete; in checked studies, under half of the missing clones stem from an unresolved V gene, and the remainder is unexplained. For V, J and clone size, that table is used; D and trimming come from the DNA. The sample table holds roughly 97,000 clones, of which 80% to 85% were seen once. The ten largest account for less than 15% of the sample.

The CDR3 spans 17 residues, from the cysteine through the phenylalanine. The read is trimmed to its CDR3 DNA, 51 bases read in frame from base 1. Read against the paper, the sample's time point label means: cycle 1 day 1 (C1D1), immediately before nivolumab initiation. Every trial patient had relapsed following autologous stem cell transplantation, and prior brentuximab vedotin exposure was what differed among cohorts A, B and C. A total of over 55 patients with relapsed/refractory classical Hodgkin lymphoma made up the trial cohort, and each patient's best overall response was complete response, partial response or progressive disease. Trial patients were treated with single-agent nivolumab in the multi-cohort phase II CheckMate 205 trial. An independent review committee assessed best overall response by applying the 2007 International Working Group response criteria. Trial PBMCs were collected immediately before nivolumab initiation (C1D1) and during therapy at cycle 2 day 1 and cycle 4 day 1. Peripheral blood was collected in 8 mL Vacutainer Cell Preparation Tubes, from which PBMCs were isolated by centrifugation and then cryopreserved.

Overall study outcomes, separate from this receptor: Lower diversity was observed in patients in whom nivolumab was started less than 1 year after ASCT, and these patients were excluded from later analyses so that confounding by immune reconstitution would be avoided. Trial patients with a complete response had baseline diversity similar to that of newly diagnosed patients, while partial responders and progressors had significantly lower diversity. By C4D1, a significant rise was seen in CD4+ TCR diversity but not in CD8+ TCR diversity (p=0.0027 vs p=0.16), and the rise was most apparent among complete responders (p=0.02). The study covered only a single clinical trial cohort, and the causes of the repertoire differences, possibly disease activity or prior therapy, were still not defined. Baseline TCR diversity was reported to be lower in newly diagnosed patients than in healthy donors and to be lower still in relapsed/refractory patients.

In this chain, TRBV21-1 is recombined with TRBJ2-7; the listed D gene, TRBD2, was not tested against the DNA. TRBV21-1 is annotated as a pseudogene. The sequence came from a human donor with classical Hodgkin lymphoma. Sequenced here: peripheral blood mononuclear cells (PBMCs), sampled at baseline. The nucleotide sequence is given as TGTGCCAGCAGCAAATACGGGAGGGCAAGGCCTTCCTACGAGCAGTACTTC. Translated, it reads CASSKYGRARPSYEQYF.